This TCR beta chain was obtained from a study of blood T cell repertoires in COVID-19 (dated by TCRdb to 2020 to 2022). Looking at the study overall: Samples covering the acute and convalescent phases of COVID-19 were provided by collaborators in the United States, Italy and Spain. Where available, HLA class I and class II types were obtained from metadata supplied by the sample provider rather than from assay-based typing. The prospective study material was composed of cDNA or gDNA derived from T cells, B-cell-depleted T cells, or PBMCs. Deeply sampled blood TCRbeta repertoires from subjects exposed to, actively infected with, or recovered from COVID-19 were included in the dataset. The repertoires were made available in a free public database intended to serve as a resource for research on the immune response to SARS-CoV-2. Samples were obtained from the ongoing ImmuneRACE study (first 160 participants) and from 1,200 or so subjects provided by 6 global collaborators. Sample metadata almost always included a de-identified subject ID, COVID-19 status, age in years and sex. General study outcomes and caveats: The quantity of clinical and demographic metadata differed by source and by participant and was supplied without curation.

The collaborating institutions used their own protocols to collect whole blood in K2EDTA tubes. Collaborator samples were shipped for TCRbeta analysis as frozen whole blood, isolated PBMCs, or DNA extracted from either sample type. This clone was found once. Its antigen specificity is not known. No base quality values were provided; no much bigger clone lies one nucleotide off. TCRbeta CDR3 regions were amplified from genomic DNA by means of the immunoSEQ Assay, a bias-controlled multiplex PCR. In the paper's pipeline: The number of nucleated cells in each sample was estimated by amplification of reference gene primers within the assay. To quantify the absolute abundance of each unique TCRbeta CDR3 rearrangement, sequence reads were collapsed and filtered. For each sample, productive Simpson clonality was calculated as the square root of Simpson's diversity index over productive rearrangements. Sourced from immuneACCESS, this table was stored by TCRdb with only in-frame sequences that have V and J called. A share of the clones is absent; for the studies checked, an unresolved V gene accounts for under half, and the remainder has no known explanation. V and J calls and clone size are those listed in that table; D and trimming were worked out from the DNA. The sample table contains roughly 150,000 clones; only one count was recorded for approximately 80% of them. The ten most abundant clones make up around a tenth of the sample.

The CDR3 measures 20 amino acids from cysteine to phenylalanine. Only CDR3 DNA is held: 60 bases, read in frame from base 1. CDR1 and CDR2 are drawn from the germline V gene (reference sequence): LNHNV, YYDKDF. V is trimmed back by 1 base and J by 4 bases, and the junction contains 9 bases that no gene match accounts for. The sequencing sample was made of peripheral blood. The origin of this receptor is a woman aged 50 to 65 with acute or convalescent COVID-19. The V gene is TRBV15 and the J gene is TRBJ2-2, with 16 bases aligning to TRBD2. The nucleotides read TGTGCCACCAGCAGAGCCGGGACTAGCGGGAGGGGCCGAGGCACCGGGGAGCTGTTTTTT. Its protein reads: CATSRAGTSGRGRGTGELFF.